The rows below give T cell receptor beta chains drawn from one sample of a study of blood T cell repertoires in COVID-19. Profiled with immunoSEQ multiplex PCR; TCRdb holds only in-frame clones, not every one. This sample has about 180,000 clones; nearly 90% occur once, and the top ten carry approximately 2%. Sequenced: peripheral blood. Receptors were obtained from a man in his late teens or twenties who had recovered from COVID-19. Each CDR3 is given with its conserved first and last residue. D genes are given only for firm matches. The listing skips clone size in some rows; elsewhere it reads once, few, many or a size class.

V gene: TRBV3-1/TRBV3-2; D gene: -; J gene: TRBJ2-1; clone size: -; CDR3 DNA: TGTGCCAGCAGCCCCCAGGGGTACTACTACAATGAGCAGTTCTTC; CDR3 protein: CASSPQGYYYNEQFF
V gene: TRBV29-1; D gene: -; J gene: TRBJ2-1; clone size: many; CDR3 DNA: TGCAGCGCCTCGGTGAGCTCCTACAATGAGCAGTTCTTC; CDR3 protein: CSASVSSYNEQFF
V gene: TRBV2; D gene: -; J gene: TRBJ2-7; clone size: once; CDR3 DNA: TGTGCCAGCAGCGCACAGGGAGGGGTGTTCGACGAGCAGTACTTC; CDR3 protein: CASSAQGGVFDEQYF
V gene: TRBV30; D gene: -; J gene: TRBJ2-1; clone size: -; CDR3 DNA: TGTGCCTGGAGTGTGGTAGCGGATCTCTCCTACAATGAGCAGTTCTTC; CDR3 protein: CAWSVVADLSYNEQFF
V gene: TRBV27; D gene: TRBD2; J gene: TRBJ2-7; clone size: -; CDR3 DNA: TGTGCCAGCAAATGGCAGCGGGAGGGCCAGGGCGAGCAGTACTTC; CDR3 protein: CASKWQREGQGEQYF
V gene: TRBV7-2; D gene: TRBD1; J gene: TRBJ2-1; clone size: -; CDR3 DNA: TGTGCCAGCAGCACCAGGACAGGGGCATACTACAATGAGCAGTTCTTC; CDR3 protein: CASSTRTGAYYNEQFF
V gene: TRBV5-5; D gene: TRBD1; J gene: TRBJ1-2; clone size: -; CDR3 DNA: TGTGCCAGCAACCCATGGCAGGGGGGATTAAGGAATGGCTACACCTTC; CDR3 protein: CASNPWQGGLRNGYTF
V gene: TRBV7-2; D gene: -; J gene: TRBJ2-1; clone size: -; CDR3 DNA: TGTGCCAGCAGCTTAGACGGCTACAATGAGCAGTTCTTC; CDR3 protein: CASSLDGYNEQFF
V gene: TRBV12-3/TRBV12-4; D gene: -; J gene: TRBJ1-2; clone size: -; CDR3 DNA: TGTGCCAGCAGCGGTTCAGGCTCCTATGGCTACACCTTC; CDR3 protein: CASSGSGSYGYTF
V gene: TRBV6-1; D gene: TRBD2; J gene: TRBJ2-2; clone size: -; CDR3 DNA: TGTGCCAGCAGTGACACCTCGACTAGCGGGAGTTCCGGGGAGCTGTTTTTT; CDR3 protein: CASSDTSTSGSSGELFF
V gene: TRBV11-3; D gene: -; J gene: TRBJ2-1; clone size: -; CDR3 DNA: TGTGCCAGCAGCCCAGGGACTTATTCCTACAATGAGCAGTTCTTC; CDR3 protein: CASSPGTYSYNEQFF
V gene: TRBV29-1; D gene: -; J gene: TRBJ2-5; clone size: -; CDR3 DNA: TGCAGCGTCCCCACTACTAAGACCCAGTACTTC; CDR3 protein: CSVPTTKTQYF
V gene: TRBV7-2; D gene: -; J gene: TRBJ2-7; clone size: -; CDR3 DNA: TGTGCCAGCAGCGCCTTGGGGCAGGGAAGCTCCTACGAGCAGTACTTC; CDR3 protein: CASSALGQGSSYEQYF
V gene: TRBV19; D gene: -; J gene: TRBJ2-3; clone size: -; CDR3 DNA: TGTGCCATAAGGGGATCGAGCACAGATACGCAGTATTTT; CDR3 protein: CAIRGSSTDTQYF
V gene: TRBV9; D gene: TRBD2; J gene: TRBJ2-1; clone size: -; CDR3 DNA: TGTGCCAGCAGTCCGATAGCGGGTCCCCACTACAATGAGCAGTTCTTC; CDR3 protein: CASSPIAGPHYNEQFF
V gene: TRBV19; D gene: TRBD2; J gene: TRBJ2-1; clone size: -; CDR3 DNA: TGTGCCAGTAGTGCAGCCGGGACTAGCGGGGCCAATGAGCAGTTCTTC; CDR3 protein: CASSAAGTSGANEQFF
V gene: TRBV19; D gene: -; J gene: TRBJ1-2; clone size: -; CDR3 DNA: TGTGCCAGTAGTATACCGGGTTTATACGGCTACACCTTC; CDR3 protein: CASSIPGLYGYTF
V gene: TRBV5-4; D gene: -; J gene: TRBJ2-7; clone size: -; CDR3 DNA: TGTGCCAGCAGCCACCAGACGGGGAGATACGAGCAGTACTTC; CDR3 protein: CASSHQTGRYEQYF
V gene: TRBV13; D gene: -; J gene: TRBJ1-3; clone size: -; CDR3 DNA: TGTGCCAGCAGCCTCGAGGGAAGCTCTGGAAACACCATATATTTT; CDR3 protein: CASSLEGSSGNTIYF
V gene: TRBV28; D gene: -; J gene: TRBJ2-2; clone size: -; CDR3 DNA: TGTGCCAGCAGTTTGGCGGAGAACACCGGGGAGCTGTTTTTT; CDR3 protein: CASSLAENTGELFF
V gene: TRBV19; D gene: -; J gene: TRBJ2-7; clone size: -; CDR3 DNA: TGTGCCAGTAGTATCAGGGGCGAGCAGTACTTC; CDR3 protein: CASSIRGEQYF
V gene: TRBV6-1; D gene: -; J gene: TRBJ1-4; clone size: -; CDR3 DNA: TGTGCCAGCAGTGAACCGCCAGGGTGGATGTATGAAAAACTGTTTTTT; CDR3 protein: CASSEPPGWMYEKLFF
V gene: TRBV27; D gene: TRBD1; J gene: TRBJ2-1; clone size: -; CDR3 DNA: TGTGCCAGCAGTTCCATCGGACAGGACCCGAGCTCCTACAATGAGCAGTTCTTC; CDR3 protein: CASSSIGQDPSSYNEQFF
V gene: TRBV29-1; D gene: -; J gene: TRBJ2-7; clone size: -; CDR3 DNA: TGCAGCGTTGAAGATCCCGGCGGGGCGTCCTACGAGCAGTACTTC; CDR3 protein: CSVEDPGGASYEQYF
V gene: TRBV20-1; D gene: TRBD1; J gene: TRBJ2-4; clone size: -; CDR3 DNA: TGCAGTGCTCGTGGGACAGGAGAGAAAAACATTCAGTACTTC; CDR3 protein: CSARGTGEKNIQYF
V gene: TRBV19; D gene: TRBD2; J gene: TRBJ2-6; clone size: -; CDR3 DNA: TGTGCCAGTAAAGCGATGTGGACTAGCGGGTTATCTGGGGCCAACGTCCTGACTTTC; CDR3 protein: CASKAMWTSGLSGANVLTF
V gene: TRBV20-1; D gene: -; J gene: TRBJ2-1; clone size: -; CDR3 DNA: TGCAGTGCCCCCGGGGGCAATGAGCAGTTCTTC; CDR3 protein: CSAPGGNEQFF
V gene: TRBV3-1/TRBV3-2; D gene: -; J gene: TRBJ2-3; clone size: -; CDR3 DNA: TGTGCCAGCAGCCAACAGGGCCTCTCAGATACGCAGTATTTT; CDR3 protein: CASSQQGLSDTQYF
V gene: TRBV5-4; D gene: -; J gene: TRBJ2-2; clone size: few; CDR3 DNA: TGTGCCAGCAGCTTGGACAGGAGGGGGAACACCGGGGAGCTGTTTTTT; CDR3 protein: CASSLDRRGNTGELFF
V gene: TRBV19; D gene: TRBD1; J gene: TRBJ2-3; clone size: -; CDR3 DNA: TGTGCCAGTTCCGACCCGGGACAGGATGTAGATACGCAGTATTTT; CDR3 protein: CASSDPGQDVDTQYF
V gene: TRBV18; D gene: -; J gene: TRBJ2-2; clone size: -; CDR3 DNA: TGTGCCAGCTCACCACCGGTCTGGGGGGAGGACTCCGGGGAGCTGTTTTTT; CDR3 protein: CASSPPVWGEDSGELFF
V gene: TRBV12-1; D gene: -; J gene: TRBJ1-1; clone size: -; CDR3 DNA: TGTGCCAGCAGCCCACAGACAGGGGACGGGAACACTGAAGCTTTCTTT; CDR3 protein: CASSPQTGDGNTEAFF
V gene: TRBV6-1; D gene: -; J gene: TRBJ1-3; clone size: -; CDR3 DNA: TGTGCCAGCAGTGTGTTGGGGGGGGCCTCTGGAAACACCATATATTTT; CDR3 protein: CASSVLGGASGNTIYF
V gene: TRBV27; D gene: -; J gene: TRBJ2-1; clone size: -; CDR3 DNA: TGTGCCAGCAGTTTATCGGGCATTCATGAGCAGTTCTTC; CDR3 protein: CASSLSGIHEQFF
V gene: TRBV10-3; D gene: TRBD2; J gene: TRBJ2-7; clone size: -; CDR3 DNA: TGTGCCATCAGCCCAGCGGGAGGGCCACTCGAGCAGTACTTC; CDR3 protein: CAISPAGGPLEQYF
V gene: TRBV15; D gene: TRBD1; J gene: TRBJ2-5; clone size: -; CDR3 DNA: TGTGCCACCAGCAGAAGGACAGGGGGCCTGGGAGAGACCCAGTACTTC; CDR3 protein: CATSRRTGGLGETQYF
V gene: TRBV10-1; D gene: -; J gene: TRBJ2-5; clone size: -; CDR3 DNA: TGCGCCAGCAGTGAAGGGAGGTCAGAGACCCAGTACTTC; CDR3 protein: CASSEGRSETQYF
V gene: TRBV11-2; D gene: TRBD1; J gene: TRBJ1-1; clone size: -; CDR3 DNA: TGTGCCAGCAGCCTACTCTATCGACAGGGGGGGCGGAGGACTGAAGCTTTCTTT; CDR3 protein: CASSLLYRQGGRRTEAFF